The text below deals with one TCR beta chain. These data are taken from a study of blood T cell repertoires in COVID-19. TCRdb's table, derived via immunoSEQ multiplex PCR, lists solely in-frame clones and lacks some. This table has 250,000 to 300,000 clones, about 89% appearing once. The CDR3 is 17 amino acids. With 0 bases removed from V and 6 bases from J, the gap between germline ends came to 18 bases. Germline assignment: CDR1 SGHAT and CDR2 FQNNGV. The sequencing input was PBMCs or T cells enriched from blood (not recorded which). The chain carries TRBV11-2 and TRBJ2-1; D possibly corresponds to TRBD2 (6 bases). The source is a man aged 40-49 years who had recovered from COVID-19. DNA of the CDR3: TGTGCCAGCAGCTTAGATCAAGGAGGGTTTGGGGCCAATGAGCAGTTCTTC. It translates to CASSLDQGGFGANEQFF. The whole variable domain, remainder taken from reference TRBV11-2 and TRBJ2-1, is EAGVAQSPRYKIIEKRQSVAFWCNPISGHATLYWYQQILGQGPKLLIQFQNNGVVDDSQLPKDRFSAERLKGVDSTLKIQPAKLEDSAVYLCASSLDQGGFGANEQFFGPGTRLTVL.